This T cell receptor (beta chain) was retrieved from a study of blood T cell repertoires in COVID-19. On the study more broadly: From T cells, B-cell-depleted T cells, or PBMCs came the material, which was cDNA or gDNA.

Participants, about 18 to 90 years old, spanned fewer than 30 US areas. The method was immunoSEQ multiplex PCR; TCRdb's version includes in-frame clones alone and lacks a portion of them. The sample has 200,000 to 250,000 clones, 88% seen once; the top ten hold around 2.7%. Trimming stripped 4 bases from V and 1 base from J, with 10 bases between. Germline CDR1 and CDR2: MGHRA and YSYEKL. The CDR3 contains 15 residues. The sequence came from a woman aged 25 to 39 who had recovered from COVID-19. Sequences were obtained from PBMCs or T cells enriched from blood (not recorded which). The chain carries TRBV4-1 and TRBJ2-2; D gene uncertain. In DNA form, the CDR3 reads TGCGCCAGCAGCCCACGGCTAGGGAACACCGGGGAGCTGTTTTTT. Encoded protein: CASSPRLGNTGELFF.